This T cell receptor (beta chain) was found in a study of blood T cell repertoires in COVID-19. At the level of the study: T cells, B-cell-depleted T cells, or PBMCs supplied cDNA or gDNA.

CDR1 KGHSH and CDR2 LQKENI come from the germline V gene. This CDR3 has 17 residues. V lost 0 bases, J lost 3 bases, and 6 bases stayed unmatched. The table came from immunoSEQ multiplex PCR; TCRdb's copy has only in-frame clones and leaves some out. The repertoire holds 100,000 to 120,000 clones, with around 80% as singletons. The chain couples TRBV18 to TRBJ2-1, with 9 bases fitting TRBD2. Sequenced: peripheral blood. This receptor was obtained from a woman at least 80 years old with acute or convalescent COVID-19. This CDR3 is CASSPPRAGGLYNEQFF. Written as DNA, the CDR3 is TGTGCCAGCTCACCACCGCGAGCGGGAGGCCTCTACAATGAGCAGTTCTTC.